A single T cell receptor (beta chain) is shown here with its context. The antigen it binds to is not known. Base qualities were left out, and no much larger clone turns up one base away. This sample was taken from a study of blood T cell repertoires in COVID-19 (dated by TCRdb to 2018 to 2021). Looking at the study overall: The collaborator samples originated in the United States, Italy and Spain and spanned the acute and convalescent phases of COVID-19. Subjects who had been exposed to COVID-19, were actively infected with it, or had recovered from it provided the deeply sampled blood TCRbeta repertoires that made up the dataset. Where available, HLA class I and class II types were taken from metadata supplied by the sample provider and were not determined by assay-based typing. A freely available public database, intended as a resource for researchers studying the immune response to SARS-CoV-2, is where the repertoires were released. The sample metadata nearly always contained a de-identified subject ID, COVID-19 status, age in years and sex. The prospective study material was composed of cDNA or gDNA derived from T cells, B-cell-depleted T cells, or PBMCs. The samples were drawn from two sources: the first 160 participants of the ongoing ImmuneRACE study, and 1,000 to 1,500 subjects contributed by 6 global collaborators. The investigation overall reported the following: The quantity of clinical and demographic metadata differed by source and by participant and was supplied without curation.

The immunoSEQ Assay, a bias-controlled multiplex PCR, was used to amplify TCRbeta CDR3 regions from genomic DNA. The published analysis was carried out like this. The number of nucleated cells in each sample was estimated by amplification of reference gene primers within the assay. To quantify the absolute abundance of each unique TCRbeta CDR3 rearrangement, sequence reads were collapsed and filtered. For each sample, productive Simpson clonality was calculated as the square root of Simpson's diversity index across productive rearrangements. The immuneACCESS repertoire file appears here via TCRdb, limited to in-frame rearrangements. These files lack a portion of the clones; in checked studies, under half of the deficit traces to unresolved V genes, and the cause of the others is not known. That table furnishes V, J and clone size, whereas the DNA furnished D and trimming. The sample table contains approximately 300,000 clones; only one count was recorded for around 80% of them. Jointly, the top ten make up about 1.2% of the sample.

Inclusive of the bounding cysteine and phenylalanine, the CDR3 is 16 residues long. Only the CDR3 portion is preserved as DNA: 48 bases, with reading frame beginning at the first base. At the junction V is shortened by 0 bases and J by 6 bases; bases outside the gene matches: 7. Taken from the germline V gene, the CDR1 and CDR2 loops are SGHRS and YFSETQ. The collaborating institutions used their own protocols to collect whole blood in K2EDTA tubes. Collaborator samples were shipped for TCRbeta analysis as frozen whole blood, isolated PBMCs, or DNA extracted from either sample type. This receptor was identified in a woman in her 50s with acute or convalescent COVID-19. The rearranged segments are TRBV5-1 and TRBJ2-2; TRBD1 lines up with 8 middle nucleotides. The sample comprised peripheral blood. At the DNA level, the sequence is TGCGCCAGCAGCTTGGAAAGCAGGGGGCAACCCGGGGAGCTGTTTTTT. Its protein product is CASSLESRGQPGELFF.